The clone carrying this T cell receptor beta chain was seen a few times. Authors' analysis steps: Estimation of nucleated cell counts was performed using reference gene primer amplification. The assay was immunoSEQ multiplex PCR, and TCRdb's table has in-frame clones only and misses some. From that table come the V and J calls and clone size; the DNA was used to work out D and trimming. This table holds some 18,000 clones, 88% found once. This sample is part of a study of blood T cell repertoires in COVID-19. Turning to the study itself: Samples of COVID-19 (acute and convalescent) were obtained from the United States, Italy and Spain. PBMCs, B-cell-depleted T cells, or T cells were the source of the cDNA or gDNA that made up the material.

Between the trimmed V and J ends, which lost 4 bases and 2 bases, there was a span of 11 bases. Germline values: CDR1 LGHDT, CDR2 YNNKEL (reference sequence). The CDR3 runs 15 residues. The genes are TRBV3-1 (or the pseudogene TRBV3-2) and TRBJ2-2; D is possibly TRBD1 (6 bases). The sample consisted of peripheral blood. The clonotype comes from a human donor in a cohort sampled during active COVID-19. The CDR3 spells CASSPGASNTGELFF. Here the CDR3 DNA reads TGTGCCAGCAGCCCAGGGGCTAGTAACACCGGGGAGCTGTTTTTT.